The present entry profiles one TCR beta chain with its context. The sample comes from a study of blood T cells in healthy people across ages. Germline trimming cut 1 base from V and 5 bases from J; bases unmatched to any gene: 10. The CDR3 has 16 residues. Primers used in a second PCR of about 7 to 12 cycles were a sample-barcoded 5' primer and a J-beta primer mix. Using its own MiXCR run on the 5' RACE reads, TCRdb lists one record per CDR3 protein. In the table there are 380,000 or so distinct CDR3 sequences, 50% to 60% of which are singletons. This chain connects TRBV12-3 or TRBV12-4 to TRBJ2-7; 8 nucleotides agree with TRBD1. The sample consisted of blood. The receptor's source is a man aged 60 to 69 in good health. This CDR3 is CASSLGGTGKADEQYF. CDR3 coding DNA: TGTGCCAGCAGTTTAGGTGGGACAGGCAAAGCCGACGAGCAGTACTTC.